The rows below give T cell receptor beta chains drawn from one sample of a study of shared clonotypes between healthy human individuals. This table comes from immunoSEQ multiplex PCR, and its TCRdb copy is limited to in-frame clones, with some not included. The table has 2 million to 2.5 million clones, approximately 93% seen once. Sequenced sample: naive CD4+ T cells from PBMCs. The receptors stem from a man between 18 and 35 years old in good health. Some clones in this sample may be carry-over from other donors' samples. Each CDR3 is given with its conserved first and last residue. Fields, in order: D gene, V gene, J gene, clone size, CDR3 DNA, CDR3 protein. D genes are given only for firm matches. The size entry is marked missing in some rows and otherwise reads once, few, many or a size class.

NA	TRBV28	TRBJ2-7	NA	TGTGCCAGCAGTTCTCCCGGGACGGCGACCTACGAGCAGTACTTC	CASSSPGTATYEQYF
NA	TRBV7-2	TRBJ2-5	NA	TGTGCCAGCAGCTCCCCCGGGGGGCGGGAGACCCAGTACTTC	CASSSPGGRETQYF
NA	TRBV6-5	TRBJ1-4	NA	TGTGCCAGCAGACAGACAAGAGGAGGACTGTTTTTT	CASRQTRGGLFF
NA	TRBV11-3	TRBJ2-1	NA	TGTGCCAGCAGCTTAGCGCGGGGTAGCTCCTACAATGAGCAGTTCTTC	CASSLARGSSYNEQFF
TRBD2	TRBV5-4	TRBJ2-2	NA	TGTGCCAGCAGCTCCTCTGGGCGGGAGTGGGTCGGGGAGCTGTTTTTT	CASSSSGREWVGELFF
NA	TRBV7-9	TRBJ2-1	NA	TGTGCCAGCAGCTTAGTTTCCTACAATGAGCAGTTCTTC	CASSLVSYNEQFF
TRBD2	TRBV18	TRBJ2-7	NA	TGTGCCAGCTCACCGAAACTAGCGGGCTCCTACGAGCAGTACTTC	CASSPKLAGSYEQYF
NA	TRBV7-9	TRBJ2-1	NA	TGTGCCAGCAGCTCGTCCGGGGCCGTCAATGAGCAGTTCTTC	CASSSSGAVNEQFF
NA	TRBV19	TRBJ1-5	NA	TGTGCCAGTAGTATTGGGACACTTAATCAGCCCCAGCATTTT	CASSIGTLNQPQHF
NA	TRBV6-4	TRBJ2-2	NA	TGTGCCAGCAGCCCGGGGCTCACCGGGGAGCTGTTTTTT	CASSPGLTGELFF
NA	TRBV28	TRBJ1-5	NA	TGTGCCAGCGGAGCAGGTGTCGTAGGCAATCAGCCCCAGCATTTT	CASGAGVVGNQPQHF
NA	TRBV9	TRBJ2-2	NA	TGTGCCAGCAGCCAGTTCCGTTACACCGGGGAGCTGTTTTTT	CASSQFRYTGELFF
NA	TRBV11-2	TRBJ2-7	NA	TGTGCCAGCAGCTTAGATTTTTTTGTACAGGGTGGACGGAACGAGCAGTACTTC	CASSLDFFVQGGRNEQYF
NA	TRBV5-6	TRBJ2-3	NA	TGTGCCAGCAGCTTGCAGGGTCCAGATACGCAGTATTTT	CASSLQGPDTQYF
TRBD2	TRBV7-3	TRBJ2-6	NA	TGTGCCAGCAGCCTCGGGACTAGCGGCTCTGGGGCCAACGTCCTGACTTTC	CASSLGTSGSGANVLTF
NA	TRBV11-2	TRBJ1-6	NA	TGTGCCAGCGGCCGGCAACCGACCTCACCCCTCCACTTT	CASGRQPTSPLHF
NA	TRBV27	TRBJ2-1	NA	TGTGCCAGCAGTTTCAGGATTAGACGGGAGCAGTTCTTC	CASSFRIRREQFF
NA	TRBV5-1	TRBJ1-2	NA	TGCGCCAGCAGCTTGGCCAGGGGCAAAGGAGAGGGCTACACCTTC	CASSLARGKGEGYTF
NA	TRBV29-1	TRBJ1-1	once	TGCAGCGTTGCCCCGAACACTGAAGCTTTCTTT	CSVAPNTEAFF
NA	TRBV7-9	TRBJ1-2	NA	TGTGCCAACCGGCGCTCGGACACCTCGTATGGCTACACCTTC	CANRRSDTSYGYTF
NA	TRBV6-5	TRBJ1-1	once	TGTGCCAGCAGTTACAGCCTCCTCCGGATGAACACTGAAGCTTTCTTT	CASSYSLLRMNTEAFF
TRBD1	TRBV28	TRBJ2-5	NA	TGTGCCAGCAGTTCGGCAGGACAGGGGACGGGAGAGACCCAGTACTTC	CASSSAGQGTGETQYF
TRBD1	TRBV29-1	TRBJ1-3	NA	TGCAGCGCGCGGACAGGGGGAAACACCATATATTTT	CSARTGGNTIYF
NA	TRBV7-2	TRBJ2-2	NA	TGTGCCATCCCTCCGAGGGGGGCGGGAGCTTCGAACACCGGGGAGCTGTTTTTT	CAIPPRGAGASNTGELFF
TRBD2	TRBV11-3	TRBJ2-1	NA	TGTGCCAGCAGCTACACCCGGGGGACTAGAGGGAACAATGAGCAGTTCTTC	CASSYTRGTRGNNEQFF
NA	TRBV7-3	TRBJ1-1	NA	TGTGCCAGCAGCTTAACGATAAGACAACAGGGCATGAACACTGAAGCTTTCTTT	CASSLTIRQQGMNTEAFF
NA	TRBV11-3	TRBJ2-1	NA	TGTGCCAGCAGCAAAGACCCTAATGAGCAGTTCTTC	CASSKDPNEQFF
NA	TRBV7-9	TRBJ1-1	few	TGTGCCAGCAGCCACAGGGAAATCGACACTGAAGCTTTCTTT	CASSHREIDTEAFF
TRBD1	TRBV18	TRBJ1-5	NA	TGTGCCAGCTCACTCGGACAGGCTCAGCCCCAGCATTTT	CASSLGQAQPQHF
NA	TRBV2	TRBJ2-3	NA	TGTGCCAGCAGTGTAGGAAGGGCTAGCACAGATACGCAGTATTTT	CASSVGRASTDTQYF
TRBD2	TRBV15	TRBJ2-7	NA	TGTGCCACCAGCAGAGATGTGGCGGGAGAATACGAGCAGTACTTC	CATSRDVAGEYEQYF
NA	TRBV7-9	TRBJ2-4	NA	TGTGCCAGCAGCTTCCAAAACATTCAGTACTTC	CASSFQNIQYF
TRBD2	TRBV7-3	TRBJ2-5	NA	TGTGCCAGCAGGGGAGGGATCGCAGAGACCCAGTACTTC	CASRGGIAETQYF
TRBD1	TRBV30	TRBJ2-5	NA	TGTGCCTGGGAAAAAGGACAGGGCCAAGAGACCCAGTACTTC	CAWEKGQGQETQYF
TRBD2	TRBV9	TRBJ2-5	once	TGTGCCAGCAGCGCGGGACTAGCGGGAGAGACCCAGTACTTC	CASSAGLAGETQYF